What follows are 9 T cell receptor beta chains derived from one specimen sequenced in a study of graft-versus-host responses after intestinal transplantation. The data were produced by immunoSEQ multiplex PCR, yet TCRdb's version contains in-frame clones alone and is incomplete. The sample comprises 85,000 to 90,000 clones, approximately 90% of which are singletons, and about 0.34% rests with the top ten. For these receptors, no antigen is known. Material: unstimulated CD4+ T cells sorted from spleen or lymph node cells, obtained before transplant. The receptor set was obtained from a human donor who was the organ donor for an intestinal transplant.

The rearrangement links TRBV10-2 to TRBJ2-1, with D maybe TRBD2 (6 bases). Germline V gives CDR1 WSHSY, CDR2 SAAADI. The CDR3 has 13 residues. Between the trimmed V and J ends, which lost 9 bases and 0 bases, there was a span of 9 bases. The CDR3 here is CASRLDSYNEQFF. CDR3 nucleotides: TGCGCCAGTCGACTAGACTCCTACAATGAGCAGTTCTTC.

The gene calls are TRBV11-2 and TRBJ2-1; TRBD2 matches 8 bases. Losses at the gene ends were 6 bases for V and 0 bases for J; bases not matched to a gene: 10. Germline assignment: CDR1 SGHAT and CDR2 FQNNGV. This CDR3 spans 17 amino acids. Written as DNA, the CDR3 is TGTGCCAGCAGTTTACCATTGAGCGGGAGCTCCTACAATGAGCAGTTCTTC. Translated, it gives CASSLPLSGSSYNEQFF.

This clone appeared once. This chain joins TRBV11-2 and TRBJ2-4; D perhaps matches TRBD2 (7 bases). The V and J ends lost 5 bases and 7 bases respectively, with 18 bases between them. CDR1 SGHAT and CDR2 FQNNGV come from the germline V gene. This CDR3 has 15 amino acids. This chain's CDR3 is CASSTTAGAGNIQYF. The CDR3 DNA reads as TGTGCCAGCAGCACAACGGCGGGGGCTGGGAACATTCAGTACTTC.

The chain uses TRBV9 and TRBJ1-3; D ambiguous. CDR1 and CDR2 from the germline V gene are SGDLS and YYNGEE. Trimming removed 0 bases at V and 0 bases at J, with 10 bases between. The CDR3 is 16 residues long. The CDR3 nucleotides read TGTGCCAGCAGCGTAGCCCGCGAGAGCTCTGGAAACACCATATATTTT. It codes for CASSVARESSGNTIYF.

The chain employs TRBV19 and TRBJ2-1, with 7 nucleotides matching TRBD1. V was pared by 6 bases and J by 6 bases, with 5 bases of the junction left unmatched. The CDR3 has 13 residues. The germline V gene has CDR1 LNHDA and CDR2 SQIVND (reference sequence). This CDR3 reads CASRPTGINEQFF. CDR3 coding DNA: TGTGCCAGTAGACCGACAGGGATCAATGAGCAGTTCTTC.

The chain is built from TRBV14 and TRBJ2-3, with D perhaps TRBD1 (5 bases). Germline-derived CDR1 and CDR2 are SGHDN and FVKESK. V shed 1 base and J shed 2 bases, with 10 bases lying between them. The CDR3 runs to 15 residues. In DNA, the CDR3 is TGTGCCAGCAGCCAAGTAGGGGTGGACACAGATACGCAGTATTTT. Residues: CASSQVGVDTDTQYF.

The rearrangement joins TRBV5-1 to TRBJ2-3; the match to TRBD2 covers 11 bases. Germline CDR1 and CDR2: SGHRS and YFSETQ. The CDR3 contains 17 residues. V was pared by 0 bases and J by 2 bases, with 5 bases of the junction left unmatched. DNA of the CDR3: TGCGCCAGCAGCTTGGGGATTAGCGGGGGGGCCACAGATACGCAGTATTTT. Translated: CASSLGISGGATDTQYF.

The chain has TRBV15 and TRBJ1-3; D possibly corresponds to TRBD1 (5 bases). This CDR3 spans 18 amino acids. Germline values: CDR1 LNHNV, CDR2 YYDKDF (reference sequence). V was pared by 0 bases and J by 4 bases, with 19 bases between. The CDR3 spells CATSREYGRVTLGNTIYF. Here the CDR3 DNA reads TGTGCCACCAGCAGAGAATATGGCAGGGTGACTTTGGGAAACACCATATATTTT.

The chain joins TRBV10-1 to TRBJ2-1, with 8 bases matching TRBD1. Germline V gene lookup returns CDR1 WNHNN and CDR2 SYGVQD (reference sequence). V shed 0 bases and J 9 bases; nucleotides not matched to a gene: 7. The CDR3 runs 15 residues. DNA of the CDR3: TGCGCCAGCAGTGAGTCGAACAGGGGGTCGGGTGAGCAGTTCTTC. This codes for CASSESNRGSGEQFF.